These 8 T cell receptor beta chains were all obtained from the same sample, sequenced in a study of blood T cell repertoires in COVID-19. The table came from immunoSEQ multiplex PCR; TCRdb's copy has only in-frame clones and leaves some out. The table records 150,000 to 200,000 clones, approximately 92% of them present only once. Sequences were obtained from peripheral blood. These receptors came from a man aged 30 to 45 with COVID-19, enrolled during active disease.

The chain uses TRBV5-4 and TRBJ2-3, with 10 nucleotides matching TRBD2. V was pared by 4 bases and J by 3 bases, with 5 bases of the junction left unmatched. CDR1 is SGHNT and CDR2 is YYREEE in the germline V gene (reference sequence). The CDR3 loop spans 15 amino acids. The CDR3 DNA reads TGTGCCAGCAGCCTCCTGGGACTAGCGACAGATACGCAGTATTTT. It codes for CASSLLGLATDTQYF.

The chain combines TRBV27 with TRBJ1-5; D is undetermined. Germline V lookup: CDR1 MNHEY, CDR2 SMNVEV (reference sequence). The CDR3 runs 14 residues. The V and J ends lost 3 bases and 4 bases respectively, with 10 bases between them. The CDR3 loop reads CASSFSGFNQPQHF. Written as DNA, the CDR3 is TGTGCCAGCAGTTTTTCCGGTTTTAATCAGCCCCAGCATTTT.

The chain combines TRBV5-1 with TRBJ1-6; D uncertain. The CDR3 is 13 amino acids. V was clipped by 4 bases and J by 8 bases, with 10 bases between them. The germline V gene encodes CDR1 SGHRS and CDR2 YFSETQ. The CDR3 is CASSSTADSPLHF. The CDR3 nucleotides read TGCGCCAGCAGCAGTACCGCGGATTCACCCCTCCACTTT. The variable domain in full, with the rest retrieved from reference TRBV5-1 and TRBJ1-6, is KAGVTQTPRYLIKTRGQQVTLSCSPISGHRSVSWYQQTPGQGLQFLFEYFSETQRNKGNFPGRFSGRQFSNSRSEMNVSTLELGDSALYLCASSSTADSPLHFGNGTRLTVT.

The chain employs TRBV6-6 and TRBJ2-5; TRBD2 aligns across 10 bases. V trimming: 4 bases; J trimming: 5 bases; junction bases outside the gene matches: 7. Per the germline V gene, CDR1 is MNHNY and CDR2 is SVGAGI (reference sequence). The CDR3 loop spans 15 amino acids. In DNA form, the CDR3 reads TGTGCCAGCAGTTTCATAGCGGGGGGCGGGGAGACCCAGTACTTC. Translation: CASSFIAGGGETQYF.

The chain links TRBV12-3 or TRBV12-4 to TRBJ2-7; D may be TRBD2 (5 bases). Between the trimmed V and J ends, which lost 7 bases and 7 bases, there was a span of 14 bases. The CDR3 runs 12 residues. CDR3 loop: CASNIEGWEQYF. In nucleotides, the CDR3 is TGTGCCAGCAACATAGAGGGCTGGGAGCAGTACTTC.

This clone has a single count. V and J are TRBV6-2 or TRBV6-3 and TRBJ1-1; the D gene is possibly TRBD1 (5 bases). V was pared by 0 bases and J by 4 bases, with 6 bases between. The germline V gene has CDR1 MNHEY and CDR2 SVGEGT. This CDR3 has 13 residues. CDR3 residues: CASSYSGVTEAFF. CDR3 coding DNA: TGTGCCAGCAGTTACTCAGGGGTCACTGAAGCTTTCTTT.

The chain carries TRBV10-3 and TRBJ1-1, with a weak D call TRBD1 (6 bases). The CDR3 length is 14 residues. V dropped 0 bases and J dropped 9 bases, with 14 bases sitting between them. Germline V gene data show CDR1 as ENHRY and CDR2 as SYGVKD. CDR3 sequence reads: CAISESGGRLKAFF. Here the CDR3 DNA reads TGTGCCATCAGTGAGTCAGGGGGTCGGTTGAAAGCTTTCTTT.

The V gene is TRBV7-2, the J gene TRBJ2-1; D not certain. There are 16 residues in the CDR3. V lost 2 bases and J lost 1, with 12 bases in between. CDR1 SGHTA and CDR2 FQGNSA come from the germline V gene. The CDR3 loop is CASSLKFGLSYNEQFF. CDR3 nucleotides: TGTGCCAGCAGCTTAAAATTTGGGCTGTCCTACAATGAGCAGTTCTTC.